These T cell receptor beta chains were read from a single sample in a study of cytotoxic CD8 clonotypes in ibrutinib-treated CLL. Clones were read by immunoSEQ multiplex PCR, and TCRdb kept only the in-frame ones, dropping some. The sample has roughly 250,000 clones; 70% are singletons. Specimen: PBMCs, collected after 24 months of ibrutinib treatment. The receptors stem from a human donor with chronic lymphocytic leukemia. Both conserved end residues are part of each CDR3. A D gene is named only where the DNA matches it firmly. Rows may omit the clone size; those that give it use once, few, many or a size class.

j_call v_call clone_size d_call cdr3_aa cdr3_nt
TRBJ2-3 TRBV9 few . CASSKRSRTDTQYF TGTGCCAGCAGCAAGCGGAGCCGCACAGATACGCAGTATTTT
TRBJ1-4 TRBV5-1 . . CASSYGATNEKLFF TGCGCCAGCAGCTATGGCGCAACTAATGAAAAACTGTTTTTT
TRBJ2-1 TRBV27 . . CASSSLDRIQFF TGTGCCAGCAGTTCGTTAGACAGGATACAGTTCTTC
TRBJ2-3 TRBV5-4 . . CASSFNPGDPTDTQYF TGTGCCAGCAGCTTTAATCCGGGAGACCCCACAGATACGCAGTATTTT
TRBJ1-2 TRBV23-1 . . CARRGRAGVGYTF TGCGCGCGGAGAGGTCGCGCTGGTGTGGGCTACACCTTC
TRBJ2-7 TRBV7-3 once . CASSPARNSYEQYF TGTGCCAGCAGCCCGGCGAGGAACTCCTACGAGCAGTACTTC
TRBJ2-7 TRBV21-1 . . CASSNNGHEQYF TGTGCCAGCAGCAATAATGGGCACGAGCAGTACTTC
TRBJ1-1 TRBV28 few . CASSRATNEAFF TGTGCCAGCAGTAGAGCGACTAATGAAGCTTTCTTT
TRBJ1-2 TRBV30 . TRBD1 CAWSVQGSPGGYTF TGTGCCTGGAGTGTACAGGGGAGCCCCGGTGGCTACACCTTC
TRBJ2-1 TRBV7-9 . TRBD1 CASRGPGQGFNEQFF TGTGCCAGCAGGGGACCGGGACAGGGGTTCAATGAGCAGTTCTTC
TRBJ2-7 TRBV6-6 . TRBD1 CASSARTGGAYEQYF TGTGCCAGCAGTGCAAGGACAGGGGGCGCCTACGAGCAGTACTTC
TRBJ2-1 TRBV27 . . CASRPSGTSSYNEQFF TGTGCCAGCAGACCGTCCGGGACCAGCTCCTACAATGAGCAGTTCTTC
TRBJ2-7 TRBV5-1 . . CASRRETGYEQYF TGCGCCAGCAGGCGGGAGACAGGTTACGAGCAGTACTTC
TRBJ2-7 TRBV6-4 . . CASPGRCGEQYF TGTGCCAGCCCTGGGAGGTGTGGGGAGCAGTACTTC
TRBJ2-7 TRBV27 . TRBD2 CASSFQPSGSYEQYF TGTGCCAGCAGTTTTCAACCTAGCGGGAGTTACGAGCAGTACTTC
TRBJ2-7 TRBV9 once TRBD1 CASSGGQGSSYEQYF TGTGCCAGCAGCGGGGGACAGGGGAGCTCCTACGAGCAGTACTTC
TRBJ1-4 TRBV28 . . CATGTAINEKLFF TGTGCCACCGGGACGGCTATTAATGAAAAACTGTTTTTT
TRBJ2-3 TRBV30 . . CAWTAGTDTQYF TGTGCCTGGACCGCTGGCACAGATACGCAGTATTTT
TRBJ2-7 TRBV28 . . CASSFLGYSYEQYF TGTGCCAGCAGTTTTCTTGGATACTCCTACGAGCAGTACTTC
TRBJ2-5 TRBV7-2 . . CASSLVGWGSLETQYF TGTGCCAGCAGCTTAGTGGGTTGGGGCAGTTTGGAGACCCAGTACTTC
TRBJ1-1 TRBV7-9 . . CASSLAGKVEAFF TGTGCCAGCAGCTTAGCGGGAAAGGTTGAAGCTTTCTTT
TRBJ1-5 TRBV6-1 few . CASSEREYQPQHF TGTGCCAGCAGTGAACGGGAGTATCAGCCCCAGCATTTT
TRBJ2-7 TRBV19 . TRBD1 CASSLRQGWSYEQYF TGTGCCAGTAGTCTCCGACAGGGTTGGTCCTACGAGCAGTACTTC
TRBJ2-5 TRBV6-6 . TRBD1 CASRITGTGRETQYF TGTGCCAGCAGAATTACCGGGACAGGGAGAGAGACCCAGTACTTC
TRBJ2-7 TRBV10-1 . . CASSDLDEQYF TGCGCCAGCAGTGATCTTGACGAGCAGTACTTC
TRBJ2-7 TRBV28 . TRBD1 CASSLDRYDEQYF TGTGCCAGCAGCCTGGACAGGTATGACGAGCAGTACTTC
TRBJ2-6 TRBV19 . . CASSIDRGPSGANVLTF TGTGCCAGTAGTATAGATAGGGGTCCCTCTGGGGCCAACGTCCTGACTTTC
TRBJ1-1 TRBV7-3 . TRBD1 CASSEGATSEAFF TGTGCCAGCAGCGAGGGGGCTACGAGTGAAGCTTTCTTT